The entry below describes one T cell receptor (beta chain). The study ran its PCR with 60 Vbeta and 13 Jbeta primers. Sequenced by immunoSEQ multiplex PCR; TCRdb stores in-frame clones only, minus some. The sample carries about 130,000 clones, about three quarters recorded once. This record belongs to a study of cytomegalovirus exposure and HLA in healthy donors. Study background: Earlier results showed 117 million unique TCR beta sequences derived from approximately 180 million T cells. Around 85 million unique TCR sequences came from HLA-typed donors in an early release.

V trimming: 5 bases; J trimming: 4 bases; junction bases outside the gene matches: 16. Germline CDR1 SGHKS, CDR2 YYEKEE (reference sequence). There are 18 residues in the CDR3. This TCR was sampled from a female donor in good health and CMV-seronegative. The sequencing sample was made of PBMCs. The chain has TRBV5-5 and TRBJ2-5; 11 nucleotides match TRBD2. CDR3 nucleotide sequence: TGTGCCAGCAGGATGGCTAGCGGGAGGCTCGGCATGGGAGAGACCCAGTACTTC. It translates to CASRMASGRLGMGETQYF. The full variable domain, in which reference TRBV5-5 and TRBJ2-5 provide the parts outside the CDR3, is DAGVTQSPTHLIKTRGQQVTLRCSPISGHKSVSWYQQVLGQGPQFIFQYYEKEERGRGNFPDRFSARQFPNYSSELNVNALLLGDSALYLCASRMASGRLGMGETQYFGPGTRLLVL.